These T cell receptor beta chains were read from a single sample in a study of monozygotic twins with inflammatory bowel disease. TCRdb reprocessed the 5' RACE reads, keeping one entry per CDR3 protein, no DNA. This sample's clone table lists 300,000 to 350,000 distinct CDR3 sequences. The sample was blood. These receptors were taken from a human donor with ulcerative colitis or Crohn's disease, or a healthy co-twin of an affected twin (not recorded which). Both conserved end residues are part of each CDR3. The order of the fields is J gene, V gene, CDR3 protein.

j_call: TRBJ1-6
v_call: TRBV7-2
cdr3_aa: CASSLGGGNSPLHF

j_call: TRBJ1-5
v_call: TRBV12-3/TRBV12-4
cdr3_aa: CASSSEGNQPQHF

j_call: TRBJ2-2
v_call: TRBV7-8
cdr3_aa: CASKVWDRDTGELFF

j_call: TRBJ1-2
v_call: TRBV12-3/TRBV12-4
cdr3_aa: CASSLRGRRDGYTF

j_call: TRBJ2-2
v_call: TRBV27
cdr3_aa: CASSLSRTRDTGELFF

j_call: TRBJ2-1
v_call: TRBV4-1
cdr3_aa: CASSLAQYNEQFF

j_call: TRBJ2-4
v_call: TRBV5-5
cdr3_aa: CAPRLFGREKNIQYF

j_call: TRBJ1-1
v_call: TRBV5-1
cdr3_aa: CASSLDSGGTEAFF

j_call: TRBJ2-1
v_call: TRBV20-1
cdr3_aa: CSASFGTGGGDEQFF

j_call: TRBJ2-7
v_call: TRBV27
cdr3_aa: CASHLAGANEQYF

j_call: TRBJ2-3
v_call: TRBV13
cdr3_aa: CASSSHNTDTQYF

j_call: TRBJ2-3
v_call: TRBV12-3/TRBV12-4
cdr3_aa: CASSPGWLAGGSDTQYF

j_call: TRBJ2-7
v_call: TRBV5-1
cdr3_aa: CASSDTGSSYEQYF

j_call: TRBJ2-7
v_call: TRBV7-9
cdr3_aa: CASSLRDRGEGNYEQYF

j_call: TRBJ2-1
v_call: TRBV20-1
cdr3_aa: CSARGLAGQAYNEQFF

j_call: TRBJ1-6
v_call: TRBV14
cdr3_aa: CASSQTQGGSSPLHF

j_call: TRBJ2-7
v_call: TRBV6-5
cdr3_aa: CASSSRDGTYEQYF

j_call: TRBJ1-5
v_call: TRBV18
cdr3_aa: CASSRSRGDQPQHF

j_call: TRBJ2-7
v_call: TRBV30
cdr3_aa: CAWSKGAGEQYF

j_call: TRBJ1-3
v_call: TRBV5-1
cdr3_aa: CASSLEGQGNTIYF

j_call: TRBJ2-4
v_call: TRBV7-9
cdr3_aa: CASSLRGAGDIQYF

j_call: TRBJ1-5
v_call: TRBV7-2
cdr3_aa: CASSLDPGRGQPQHF

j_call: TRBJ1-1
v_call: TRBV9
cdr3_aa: CASSVRTNTEAFF

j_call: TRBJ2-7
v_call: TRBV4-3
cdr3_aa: CASSQDYRTSIFDEQYF

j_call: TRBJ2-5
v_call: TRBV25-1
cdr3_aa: CASSPGLAGGLGTQYF

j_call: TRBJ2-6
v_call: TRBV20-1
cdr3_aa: CSARAGTGPSGANVLTF

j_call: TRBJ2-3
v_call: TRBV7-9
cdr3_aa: CASSRGSDTQYF